The clone carrying this TCR beta chain has only one observation. The entry originates in a study of CD8 T cells in Susac syndrome. Multiple sclerosis controls were treatment-naive patients with stable or active relapsing-remitting disease. Germline V lookup: CDR1 SGHDT, CDR2 YYEEEE. J was trimmed by 7 bases and V by 2 bases; bases with no gene match: 3. The CDR3 sequence is 13 residues long. cDNA came from roughly 0.53 to 1 ug RNA primed by random hexamers. TCR beta CDR3 was amplified by immunoSEQ multiplex PCR. This amplification extended across 54 Vbeta and 13 Jbeta segments. One entry per CDR3 protein results from TCRdb running MiXCR on the immunoSEQ multiplex PCR reads. The data hold approximately 190,000 distinct CDR3 sequences, with around 96% observed a single time.

Specimen: CD4+ T cells from PBMCs. The sequence came from a human donor with multiple sclerosis. The chain has TRBV5-6 and TRBJ2-4; 7 bases are a match to TRBD1. The CDR3 spells CASSFQQGNIQYF. In DNA, the CDR3 is TGTGCCAGCAGCTTTCAACAGGGGAACATTCAGTACTTC.